The 21 T cell receptor beta chains presented below share a single source sample, sequenced in a study of cytomegalovirus exposure and HLA in healthy donors. Amplification used 60 Vbeta primers and 13 Jbeta primers. Here immunoSEQ multiplex PCR was the method, and the copy in TCRdb shows in-frame clones only, minus some. This sample has 65,000 to 90,000 clones, with roughly 90% found just once. The sample taken for sequencing was PBMCs. The receptors come from a woman aged 25 to 45 in good health and CMV-seronegative.

The CDR3 DNA sequence: TGTGCCAGTAGGGTGAGCCATGAGCAGTTCTTC. This codes for CASRVSHEQFF. This chain connects TRBV19 to TRBJ2-1, with unresolved D. The CDR3 length is 11 residues. Deletions cut 6 bases from V and 8 bases from J, with 8 bases between. Germline CDR1 and CDR2: LNHDA and SQIVND (reference sequence).

The chain employs TRBV27 and TRBJ2-5; a possible D gene is TRBD2 (7 bases). The germline CDR1 and CDR2 sequences are MNHEY and SMNVEV (reference sequence). This CDR3 is 14 amino acids long. The ends were cut back, 7 bases at V and 4 bases at J, with 16 bases in the middle. The CDR3: CASNRRGGGETQYF. CDR3 sequence (DNA): TGTGCCAGCAACCGTCGCGGGGGCGGAGAGACCCAGTACTTC.

This rearrangement joins TRBV6-4 to TRBJ1-2; maybe TRBD1 (5 bases). CDR1 is MRHNA and CDR2 is SNTAGT in the germline V gene. This CDR3 has 13 residues. The ends were cut back, 9 bases at V and 8 bases at J, with 19 bases in the middle. CDR3 sequence (DNA): TGTGCCAGTTCAGGGAATGGGGGGTCCGGCTACACCTTC. Translated: CASSGNGGSGYTF.

This sequence joins TRBV11-2 and TRBJ2-5; D is uncertain. TRBJ2-7 matches the DNA end more closely, so the J call is doubtful. The CDR3 consists of 11 residues. Per the germline V gene, CDR1 is SGHAT and CDR2 is FQNNGV. DNA for the CDR3: TGTGCCAGCAGCTTTCACCACGAGCAGTACTTC. Its translation is CASSFHHEQYF.

The V and J genes are TRBV2 and TRBJ1-1, with D maybe TRBD1 (5 bases). In germline, CDR1 is SNHLY, CDR2 FYNNEI. This CDR3 region has 13 residues. With 5 bases removed from V and 5 bases from J, the gap between germline ends came to 12 bases. The CDR3 DNA is TGTGCCAGCAGTCCGGGGGTGGCGACTGAAGCTTTCTTT. Protein product: CASSPGVATEAFF.

The CDR3 sequence is CASSPRTGNTDTQYF. DNA of the CDR3: TGTGCCAGCAGCCCTAGGACAGGGAACACAGATACGCAGTATTTT. J is TRBJ2-3 and V is TRBV11-3; 8 positions match TRBD1. This CDR3 is 15 amino acids long. V shed 5 bases and J 2 bases; nucleotides not matched to a gene: 6. Germline V gene lookup returns CDR1 SGHNT and CDR2 YENEEA.

This clone was counted once. CDR3 nucleotide sequence: TGTGCCACCAGCATCGGACAGGAAAACATTCAGTACTTC. This encodes CATSIGQENIQYF. This rearrangement joins TRBV15 to TRBJ2-4; 7 bases match TRBD1. Per germline, CDR1 LNHNV and CDR2 YYDKDF (reference sequence). Losses at the gene ends were 4 bases for V and 5 bases for J; bases not matched to a gene: 2. The CDR3 covers 13 residues.

The chain links TRBV28 to TRBJ1-2, with TRBD1 identical over 7 bases. The CDR3 has 17 amino acids. Trimming removed 6 bases from V and 2 bases from J; junction bases left unmatched: 15. CDR1 and CDR2 from the germline V gene are MDHEN and SYDVKM. The CDR3 region has the DNA TGTGCCAGCAGCCCTTCTCCACAGGGGCTTGCAAACTATGGCTACACCTTC. Translation gives CASSPSPQGLANYGYTF.

J is TRBJ1-2 and V is TRBV2; no reliable D call. In germline, CDR1 is SNHLY, CDR2 FYNNEI. This CDR3 region has 15 residues. V gave up 2 bases and J gave up 1 base, with 11 bases separating them. This CDR3 is CASSELTTLNYGYTF. The DNA for the CDR3 is TGTGCCAGCAGTGAACTGACAACCCTTAACTATGGCTACACCTTC.

The chain couples TRBV7-9 to TRBJ2-1; TRBD2 agrees at 9 bases. Germline CDR1 and CDR2: SEHNR and FQNEAQ (reference sequence). The CDR3 has 16 amino acids. V lost 1 base, J lost 9 bases, and 10 bases stayed unmatched. The CDR3 nucleotides read TGTGCCAGCAGCTTAGGAGGGACTAGCTCTCCCCCTGAGCAGTTCTTC. Encoded protein: CASSLGGTSSPPEQFF.

The chain combines TRBV9 with TRBJ2-4; D is ambiguous. Trimming cost V 0 bases and J 7 bases, with 8 bases left between them. Per the germline V gene, CDR1 is SGDLS and CDR2 is YYNGEE. The CDR3 length is 13 residues. The CDR3 sequence is CASSVADSNIQYF. The CDR3 DNA reads TGTGCCAGCAGCGTAGCCGACTCTAACATTCAGTACTTC.

This chain joins TRBV6-5 and TRBJ2-5; the match to TRBD1 covers 7 bases. The DNA end lines up better with TRBJ2-7; the J call may be wrong. The CDR3 contains 15 residues. Germline values: CDR1 MNHEY, CDR2 SVGAGI. The CDR3 loop is CATRGRQGSSYEQYF. CDR3 DNA: TGTGCCACGCGCGGTCGACAGGGCTCTTCCTACGAGCAGTACTTC.

This chain joins TRBV6-1 and TRBJ2-7, with 9 bases identical to TRBD1. The V gene end was trimmed by 4 bases and the J gene end by 2 bases; junction bases not matched to a gene: 12. The germline V gene encodes CDR1 MNHNS and CDR2 SASEGT. This CDR3 region has 17 residues. Here the CDR3 reads CASSGSRDRVFTYEQYF. The DNA of the CDR3 is TGTGCCAGCAGTGGGAGCCGGGACAGGGTGTTTACCTACGAGCAGTACTTC.

V is TRBV18 and J is TRBJ2-3; TRBD2 agrees at 7 bases. The CDR3 runs to 20 residues. The germline V gene encodes CDR1 KGHSH and CDR2 LQKENI. J gave up 1 base and V 3 bases, and 19 bases lay outside the gene matches. The DNA for the CDR3 is TGTGCCAGCTCACCCCGGGAGTGGGTGTGGCTAGCGGCTGGCACAGATACGCAGTATTTT. This encodes CASSPREWVWLAAGTDTQYF.

The V and J genes are TRBV27 and TRBJ1-1, with D perhaps TRBD1 (6 bases). This CDR3 spans 15 amino acids. The germline V gene has CDR1 MNHEY and CDR2 SMNVEV (reference sequence). Trimming took 3 bases from V and 0 from J, leaving 11 bases between them. The CDR3, as DNA: TGTGCCAGCAGTTTCGGGGGGCGGATGAACACTGAAGCTTTCTTT. It is translated as CASSFGGRMNTEAFF.

The gene calls are TRBV11-1 and TRBJ2-5, with a tentative D call TRBD2 (5 bases). The CDR3 sequence is 15 residues long. CDR1 and CDR2 (germline): SGHAT, FQDESV (reference sequence). V lost 0 bases, J lost 4 bases, and 12 bases lay in between. CDR3 in DNA: TGTGCCAGCAGCTTAGCCGGCGGAGGAGGAGAGACCCAGTACTTC. Translated, it gives CASSLAGGGGETQYF.

The chain carries TRBV29-1 and TRBJ1-1, with 10 bases aligning to TRBD1. This CDR3 is 14 amino acids long. Unmatched junction bases numbered 6, after V lost 3 bases and J lost 5 bases. The V gene's germline CDR1 is SQVTM and CDR2 ANQGSEA. CDR3 protein: CSVDKTGGWTEAFF. The DNA of the CDR3 is TGCAGCGTTGACAAGACAGGGGGCTGGACTGAAGCTTTCTTT.

The chain employs TRBV19 and TRBJ1-4; D gene unclear. With 7 bases removed from V and 8 bases from J, the gap between germline ends came to 20 bases. CDR1 and CDR2 (germline): LNHDA, SQIVND (reference sequence). The length of the CDR3 is 15 residues. CDR3 DNA sequence: TGTGCCAGTACCACCTGGGTGGACGGAGGGGAAAAACTGTTTTTT. It encodes CASTTWVDGGEKLFF.

The genes are TRBV2 and TRBJ2-7; TRBD2 matches at 9 bases. J lost 4 bases, V lost 4 bases, and 5 bases had no gene match. Looked up from germline, CDR1 is SNHLY and CDR2 is FYNNEI. The CDR3 length is 14 residues. CDR3 protein: CASSAAGGYYEQYF. The DNA for the CDR3 is TGTGCCAGCAGTGCGGCGGGAGGGTATTACGAGCAGTACTTC.

The V call is TRBV27, the J call TRBJ2-7, with 12 bases that match TRBD1. The CDR3 extends over 14 amino acids. The V gene end was trimmed by 5 bases and the J gene end by 4 bases; junction bases not matched to a gene: 3. The V gene's germline CDR1 is MNHEY and CDR2 SMNVEV (reference sequence). The CDR3 protein is CASSRDRGPYEQYF. The CDR3 DNA reads TGTGCCAGCAGTCGGGACAGGGGGCCTTACGAGCAGTACTTC.

The table lists this clone with a count of one. The rearrangement joins TRBV6-1 to TRBJ2-3; D perhaps matches TRBD1 (5 bases). Germline V lookup: CDR1 MNHNS, CDR2 SASEGT. This CDR3 spans 14 amino acids. V shed 0 bases and J shed 3 bases, with 7 bases lying between them. This CDR3 reads CASSEARDTDTQYF. The CDR3 nucleotides read TGTGCCAGCAGTGAAGCCAGGGATACAGATACGCAGTATTTT.